The 15 T cell receptor beta chains given below trace back to one sample, sequenced in a study of T cells expressing NK-cell markers. TCRdb re-called the 5' RACE reads and shows each CDR3 protein once, DNA omitted. The table lists roughly 420,000 distinct CDR3 sequences. The sequenced sample consisted of blood T cells: a sorted CD56 or NKG2C T cell subset, CD4+ or CD8+ T cells, or bulk PBMC T cells (not recorded which). These receptors originate from a woman aged 18-70 years in good health.

The V call is TRBV18, the J call TRBJ2-3; TCRdb's D call of TRBD1 is untestable without DNA. Germline V CDR1 and CDR2: KGHSH, LQKENI. The CDR3 is 15 residues long. The CDR3 loop is CASSPKTGSTDTQYF.

V is TRBV5-4 and J is TRBJ1-1. Germline values: CDR1 SGHNT, CDR2 YYREEE (reference sequence). The CDR3 runs 15 residues. CDR3 sequence reads: CASSLAVQTNTEAFF.

The chain links TRBV28 to TRBJ2-1; the D call of TRBD1 rests on TCRdb alone, since no DNA is present to check it. Germline V gene sequence: CDR1 MDHEN, CDR2 SYDVKM. CDR3 size: 16 residues. This CDR3 reads CASSFGGLSRDNEQFF.

The genes are TRBV18 and TRBJ1-1; there is no DNA to check the TCRdb D call of TRBD1. The CDR3 loop spans 16 amino acids. Germline CDR1 is KGHSH and CDR2 is LQKENI. CDR3 amino acids: CASSPPGAGGNTEASF.

CDR3 sequence: CATSDAGAQNTEAFF. The chain couples TRBV24-1 to TRBJ1-1. There are 15 residues in the CDR3. Germline V gene data show CDR1 as KGHDR and CDR2 as SFDVKD.

The chain joins TRBV24-1 to TRBJ2-1; TCRdb proposes TRBD1, but this gene call is untestable without DNA. The V gene's germline CDR1 is KGHDR and CDR2 SFDVKD. The CDR3 has 15 amino acids. CDR3 protein: CATSDPRQTHNEQFF.

The chain is built from TRBV7-2 and TRBJ2-3; TCRdb indicates TRBD2, and absent DNA this call remains unverified. CDR1 SGHTA and CDR2 FQGNSA come from the germline V gene. The CDR3 has 16 residues. CDR3 region: CASSLASGSSPDTQYF.

V is TRBV20-1 and J is TRBJ2-1; checking the TCRdb D call of TRBD2 is not possible without DNA. The CDR3 length is 15 residues. CDR1 and CDR2 from the germline V gene are DFQATT and SNEGSKA (reference sequence). CDR3 sequence reads: CSGQASGGDYNEQFF.

This chain uses TRBV4-2 with TRBJ2-1. Per the germline V gene, CDR1 is LGHNA and CDR2 is YNFKEQ. CDR3 length equals 11 residues. The CDR3 protein is CASSHDDEQFF.

The chain employs TRBV15 and TRBJ1-2. The CDR3 totals 13 residues. Germline V lookup: CDR1 LNHNV, CDR2 YYDKDF (reference sequence). The CDR3 here is CATSRDVNYGYTF.

The J gene is TRBJ1-6, the V gene TRBV4-3; checking the TCRdb D call of TRBD1 is not possible without DNA. Germline V gene sequence: CDR1 LGHNA, CDR2 YSLEER. This CDR3 region has 14 residues. The CDR3 sequence: CASSQAGDNSPLHF.

V usage is TRBV12-3 or TRBV12-4 and J usage is TRBJ2-1. This CDR3 is built from 15 residues. The CDR3 region is CASSFSAPKFDEQFF.

J is TRBJ2-1 and V is TRBV18; lacking DNA, the TRBD2 call made by TCRdb goes unchecked. This CDR3 has 18 residues. The germline V gene encodes CDR1 KGHSH and CDR2 LQKENI. This CDR3 reads CASSPFRAGQTSYNEQFF.

The chain combines TRBV7-2 with TRBJ2-1. The CDR3 has 17 residues. CDR1 and CDR2 (germline): SGHTA, FQGNSA. CDR3 region: CASSLPLDRGSYNEQFF. The full variable domain, in which reference TRBV7-2 and TRBJ2-1 provide the parts outside the CDR3, is GAGVSQSPSNKVTEKGKDVELRCDPISGHTALYWYRQSLGQGLEFLIYFQGNSAPDKSGLPSDRFSAERTGGSVSTLTIQRTQQEDSAVYLCASSLPLDRGSYNEQFFGPGTRLTVL.

The V gene is TRBV9, the J gene TRBJ2-3; TCRdb designates TRBD2, a call that cannot be tested without DNA. This CDR3 region has 15 residues. Per germline, CDR1 SGDLS and CDR2 YYNGEE. The chain's CDR3 is CASSVELAATDTQYF.